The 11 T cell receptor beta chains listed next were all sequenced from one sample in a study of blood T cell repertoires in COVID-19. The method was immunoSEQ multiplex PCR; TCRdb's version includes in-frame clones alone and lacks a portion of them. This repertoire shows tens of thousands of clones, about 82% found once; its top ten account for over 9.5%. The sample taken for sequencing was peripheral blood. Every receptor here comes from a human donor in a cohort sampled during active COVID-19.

The CDR3 nucleotides are TGTGCCAGCAGCCACCGCAGCCCGGGACTAGCGGATGACGTGTACGAGCAGTACTTC. Amino acid sequence: CASSHRSPGLADDVYEQYF. The chain combines TRBV3-1 (or the pseudogene TRBV3-2) with TRBJ2-7; 11 positions match TRBD2. Trimming at V came to 3 bases and at J to 4 bases, leaving 17 bases not matched to a gene. This CDR3 comprises 19 residues. Per germline, CDR1 LGHDT and CDR2 YNNKEL (reference sequence).

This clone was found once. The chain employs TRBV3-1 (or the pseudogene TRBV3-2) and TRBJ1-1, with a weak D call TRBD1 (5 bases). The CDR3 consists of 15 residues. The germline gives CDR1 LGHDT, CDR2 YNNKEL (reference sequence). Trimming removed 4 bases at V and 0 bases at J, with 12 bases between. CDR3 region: CASSPRTPMNTEAFF. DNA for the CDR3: TGTGCCAGCAGCCCCCGGACACCCATGAACACTGAAGCTTTCTTT.

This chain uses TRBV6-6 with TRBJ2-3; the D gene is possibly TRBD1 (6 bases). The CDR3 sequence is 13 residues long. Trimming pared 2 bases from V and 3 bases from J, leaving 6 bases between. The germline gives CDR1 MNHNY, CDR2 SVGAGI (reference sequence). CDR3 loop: CASSYRGTDTQYF. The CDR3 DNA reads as TGTGCCAGCAGTTACAGGGGGACAGATACGCAGTATTTT.

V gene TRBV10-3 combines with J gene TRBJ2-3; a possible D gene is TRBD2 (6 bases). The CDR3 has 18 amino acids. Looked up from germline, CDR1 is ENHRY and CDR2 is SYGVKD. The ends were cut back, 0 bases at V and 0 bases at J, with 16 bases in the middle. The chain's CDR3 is CAISESYVGGISTDTQYF. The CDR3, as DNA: TGTGCCATCAGTGAGTCTTACGTTGGCGGGATTAGCACAGATACGCAGTATTTT.

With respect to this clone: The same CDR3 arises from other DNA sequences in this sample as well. CDR3 nucleotide sequence: TGTGCCAGCAGCGTAGCTAGCGGGAGCTACGAGCAGTACTTC. Its protein product is CASSVASGSYEQYF. The J gene is TRBJ2-7, the V gene TRBV9; 10 bases fit TRBD2. Germline assignment: CDR1 SGDLS and CDR2 YYNGEE. The length of the CDR3 is 14 residues. V shed 0 bases, J shed 3 bases, and the junction held 0 bases outside the gene matches.

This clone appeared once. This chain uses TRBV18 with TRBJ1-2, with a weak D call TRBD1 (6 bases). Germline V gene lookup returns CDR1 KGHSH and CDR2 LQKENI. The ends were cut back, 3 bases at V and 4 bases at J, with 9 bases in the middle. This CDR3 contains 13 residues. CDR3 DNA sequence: TGTGCCAGCTCACCGGGAGGGGGCTATGGCTACACCTTC. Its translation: CASSPGGGYGYTF. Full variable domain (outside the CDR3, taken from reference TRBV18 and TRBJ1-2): NAGVMQNPRHLVRRRGQEARLRCSPMKGHSHVYWYRQLPEEGLKFMVYLQKENIIDESGMPKERFSAEFPKEGPSILRIQQVVRGDSAAYFCASSPGGGYGYTFGSGTRLTVV.

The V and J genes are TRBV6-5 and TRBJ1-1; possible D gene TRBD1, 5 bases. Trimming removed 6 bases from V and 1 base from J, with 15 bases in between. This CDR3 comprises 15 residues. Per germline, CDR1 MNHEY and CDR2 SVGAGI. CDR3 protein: CASRPLTQGNTEAFF. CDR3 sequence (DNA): TGTGCCAGCAGGCCGTTGACCCAGGGGAACACTGAAGCTTTCTTT.

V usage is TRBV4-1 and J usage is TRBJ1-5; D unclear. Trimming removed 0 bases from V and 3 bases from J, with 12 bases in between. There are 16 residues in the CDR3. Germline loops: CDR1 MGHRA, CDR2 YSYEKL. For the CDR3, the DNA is TGCGCCAGCAGCCAAGATAAGAACGGTAACAATCAGCCCCAGCATTTT. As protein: CASSQDKNGNNQPQHF.

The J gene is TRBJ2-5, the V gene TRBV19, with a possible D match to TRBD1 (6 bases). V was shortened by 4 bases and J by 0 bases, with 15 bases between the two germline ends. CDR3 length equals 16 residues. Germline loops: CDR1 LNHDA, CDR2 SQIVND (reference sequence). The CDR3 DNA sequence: TGTGCCAGTAGTACCACTAACCGGGACAACCAAGAGACCCAGTACTTC. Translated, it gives CASSTTNRDNQETQYF.

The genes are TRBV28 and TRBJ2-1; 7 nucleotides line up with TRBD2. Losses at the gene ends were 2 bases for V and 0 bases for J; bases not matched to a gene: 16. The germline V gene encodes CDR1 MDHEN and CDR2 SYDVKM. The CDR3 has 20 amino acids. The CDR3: CASSLPPQGAGLSSYNEQFF. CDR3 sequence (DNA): TGTGCCAGCAGTTTACCCCCCCAGGGAGCGGGATTGAGCTCCTACAATGAGCAGTTCTTC.

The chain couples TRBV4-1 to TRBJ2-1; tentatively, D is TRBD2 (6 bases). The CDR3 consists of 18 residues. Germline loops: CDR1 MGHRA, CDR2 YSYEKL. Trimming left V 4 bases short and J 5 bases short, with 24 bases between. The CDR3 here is CASSRLPPGGQVDNEQFF. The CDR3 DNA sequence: TGCGCCAGCAGCCGACTACCCCCCGGAGGGCAAGTAGACAATGAGCAGTTCTTC.